The present T cell receptor beta chain was sequenced within a study of beta chain features in type 1 diabetes. Whole-study findings and limits: The study found moderately but significantly shorter TCRB CDR3s in all four CD4+ subsets of Type 1 diabetes patients.

The sequenced template was cDNA made from the entire isolated RNA. TCRdb's copy holds only in-frame clones and misses some; the assay was immunoSEQ multiplex PCR. The sample comprises approximately 170,000 clones, approximately 8% of which are singletons, and under 0.55% rests with the top ten. This clone came up a few times. Its target is unknown. The source material was central memory CD4+ T cells from blood. This TCR derives from a man between 18 and 35 years old with type 1 diabetes.

The CDR3 bases are TGTGCCTGTGGGGGACAGGGTGATTCACCCCTCCACTTT. Its translation is CACGGQGDSPLHF. This chain connects TRBV30 to TRBJ1-6; 9 nucleotides agree with TRBD1. The ends lost 6 bases at V and 8 bases at J; junction bases unmatched: 5. Per germline, CDR1 GTSNPN and CDR2 SVGIG (reference sequence). The CDR3 loop spans 13 amino acids.